Listed below are T cell receptor beta chains from one sample, sequenced in a study of vaccination and CD4 T cells after COVID-19. TCRdb re-derived calls from the PCR reads in MiXCR, one entry per CDR3 protein. The table shows 8,900 or so distinct CDR3 sequences, with roughly 36% occurring only once. These receptors lack a known antigen. Input material: CD4+ T cells from blood, cultured in vitro. The receptors originated from a human donor in good health. CDR3s include the opening cysteine and the closing phenylalanine or tryptophan. A D gene is named only where the DNA matches it firmly. Some rows mark clone size as missing; the rest say once, few, many or name a class of expanded clone.

v_gene	j_gene	d_gene	abundance	CDR3nt	CDR3aa
TRBV14	TRBJ2-2	.	once	TGTGCCAGCAGCCAACTCGGGCGCACCGGGGAGCTGTTTTTT	CASSQLGRTGELFF
TRBV20-1	TRBJ1-1	.	few	TGCAGTGCTAGAACGAGTGGAACTGAAGCTTTCTTT	CSARTSGTEAFF
TRBV4-2	TRBJ1-5	.	.	TGTGCCAGCAGCCAAGATCCACGGAGCAATCAGCCCCAGCATTTT	CASSQDPRSNQPQHF
TRBV21-1	TRBJ1-2	.	few	TGTGCCAGCAGCAAAGAGAGAGGAAGGGAAAACGCTAACTATGGCTACACCTTC	CASSKERGRENANYGYTF
TRBV6-2/TRBV6-3	TRBJ1-5	.	.	TGTGCCAGCAGTGACACTGGGGCAGCCAGGACGAATCAGCCCCAGCATTTT	CASSDTGAARTNQPQHF
TRBV7-2	TRBJ2-5	.	few	TGTGCCAGCAGCTTAGAAGCGACTGCCAGGGTGGAGACCCAGTACTTC	CASSLEATARVETQYF
TRBV7-9	TRBJ1-1	.	few	TGTGCCAGCAGCTTACCGGGGAACAGGTTGGACACTGAAGCTTTCTTT	CASSLPGNRLDTEAFF
TRBV29-1	TRBJ1-5	.	.	TGCAGCGTTGGACAGTTGGATAGCAATCAGCCCCAGCATTTT	CSVGQLDSNQPQHF
TRBV7-6	TRBJ2-7	.	.	TGTGCCAGCATCCAAGATCCTAGCTCCTACGGGCAGTACTTC	CASIQDPSSYGQYF
TRBV7-9	TRBJ1-1	.	.	TGTGCCAGCAGCTTAGATCGAGACACTGAAGCTTTCTTT	CASSLDRDTEAFF